The clone carrying this T cell receptor beta chain appeared a few times. Its matching antigen is unknown. The data stem from a study of response to subunit inactivated influenza vaccine. Each CDR3 protein gets one entry after TCRdb re-called the RT-PCR reads with MiXCR. The sample includes about 610,000 distinct CDR3 sequences, 14% of them seen just once. Study results and caveats: The authors proposed limited new T cell recruitment per seasonal influenza vaccination.

The CDR3 spans 13 residues. Deletions cut 5 bases from V and 2 bases from J, with 9 bases between. The receptor's source is a man between 45 and 60 years old who received an inactivated influenza vaccine. The material was PBMCs from blood, obtained 11 to 12 days after vaccination. The V gene is TRBV12-3 or TRBV12-4, the J gene TRBJ1-1; unclear D gene. CDR3 in amino acids: CASSIDGNTEAFF. The DNA of the CDR3 is TGTGCCAGCAGTATAGACGGCAACACTGAAGCTTTCTTT.